The entry below gives a single T cell receptor (beta chain) sequence along with its context. Here immunoSEQ multiplex PCR was the method, and the copy in TCRdb shows in-frame clones only, minus some. The sample records about 270,000 clones, approximately 85% being singletons. The germline V gene encodes CDR1 GTSNPN and CDR2 SVGIG (reference sequence). This CDR3 is built from 15 residues. V was pared by 3 bases and J by 3 bases, with 9 bases of the junction left unmatched. The sample comes from a study of blood T cell repertoires in COVID-19. The TCR comes from a woman aged 50 to 65 with acute COVID-19. Sequencing was carried out using PBMCs or T cells enriched from blood (not recorded which). The chain carries TRBV30 and TRBJ1-2; TRBD1 agrees at 8 bases. CDR3 DNA sequence: TGTGCCTGGAGCGGGACGACAGGGGCTGACTATGGCTACACCTTC. Translating gives CAWSGTTGADYGYTF.